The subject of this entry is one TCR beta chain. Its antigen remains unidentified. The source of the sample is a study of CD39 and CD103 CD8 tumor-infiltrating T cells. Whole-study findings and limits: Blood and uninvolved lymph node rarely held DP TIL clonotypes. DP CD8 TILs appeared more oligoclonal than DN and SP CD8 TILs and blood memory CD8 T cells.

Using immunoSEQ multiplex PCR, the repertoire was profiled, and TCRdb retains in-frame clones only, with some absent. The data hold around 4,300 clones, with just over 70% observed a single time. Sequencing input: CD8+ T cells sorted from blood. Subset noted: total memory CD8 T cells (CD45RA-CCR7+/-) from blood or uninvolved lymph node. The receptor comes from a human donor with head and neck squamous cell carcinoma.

This CDR3 reads CAWSVTSAGEYTDTQYF. CDR3 DNA sequence: TGTGCCTGGAGTGTAACCTCAGCGGGGGAGTACACAGATACGCAGTATTTT. This chain joins TRBV30 and TRBJ2-3, with 8 bases matching TRBD2. This CDR3 is built from 17 residues. V gave up 0 bases and J gave up 2 bases; unmatched junction bases: 10. Germline CDR1 GTSNPN, CDR2 SVGIG (reference sequence).